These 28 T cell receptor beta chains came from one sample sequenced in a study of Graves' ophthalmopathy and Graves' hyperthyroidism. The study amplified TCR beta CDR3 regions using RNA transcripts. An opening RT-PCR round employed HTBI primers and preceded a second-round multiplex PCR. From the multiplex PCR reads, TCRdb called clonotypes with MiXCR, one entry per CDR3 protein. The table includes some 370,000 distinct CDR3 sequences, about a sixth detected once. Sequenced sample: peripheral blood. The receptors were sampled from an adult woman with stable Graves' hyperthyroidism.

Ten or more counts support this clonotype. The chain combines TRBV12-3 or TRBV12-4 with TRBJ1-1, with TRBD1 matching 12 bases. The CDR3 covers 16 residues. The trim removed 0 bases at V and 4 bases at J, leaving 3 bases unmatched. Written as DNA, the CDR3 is TGTGCCAGCAGTTTAGCGGGACAGGGGGCGCGCACTGAAGCTTTCTTT. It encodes CASSLAGQGARTEAFF.

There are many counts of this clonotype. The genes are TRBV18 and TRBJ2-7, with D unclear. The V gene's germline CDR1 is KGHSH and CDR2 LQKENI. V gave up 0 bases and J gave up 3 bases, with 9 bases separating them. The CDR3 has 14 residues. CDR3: CASSPPPPIYEQYF. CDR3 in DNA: TGTGCCAGCTCACCACCGCCCCCCATCTACGAGCAGTACTTC.

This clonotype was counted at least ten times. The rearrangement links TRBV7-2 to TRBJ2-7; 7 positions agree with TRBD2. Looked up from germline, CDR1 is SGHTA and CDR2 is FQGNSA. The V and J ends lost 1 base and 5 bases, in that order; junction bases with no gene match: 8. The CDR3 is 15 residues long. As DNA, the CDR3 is TGTGCCAGCAGCTTAGTAGGTGGGAGGGCCGACGAGCAGTACTTC. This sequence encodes CASSLVGGRADEQYF.

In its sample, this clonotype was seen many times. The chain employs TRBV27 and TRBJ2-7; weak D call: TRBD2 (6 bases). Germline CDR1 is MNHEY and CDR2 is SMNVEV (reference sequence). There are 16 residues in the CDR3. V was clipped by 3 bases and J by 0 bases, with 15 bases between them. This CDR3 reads CASSFLGAGSSYEQYF. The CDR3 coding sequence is TGTGCCAGCAGTTTCCTCGGGGCGGGAAGCTCCTACGAGCAGTACTTC.

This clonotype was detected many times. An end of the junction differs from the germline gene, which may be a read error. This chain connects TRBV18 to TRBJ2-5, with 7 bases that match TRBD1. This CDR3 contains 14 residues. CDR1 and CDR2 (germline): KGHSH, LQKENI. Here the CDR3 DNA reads TGCGCCAGCAGCCCGGGACAGCCGCAAGAGACCCAGTACTTC. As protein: CASSPGQPQETQYF. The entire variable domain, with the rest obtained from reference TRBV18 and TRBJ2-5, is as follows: NAGVMQNPRHLVRRRGQEARLRCSPMKGHSHVYWYRQLPEEGLKFMVYLQKENIIDESGMPKERFSAEFPKEGPSILRIQQVVRGDSAAYFCASSPGQPQETQYFGPGTRLLVL.

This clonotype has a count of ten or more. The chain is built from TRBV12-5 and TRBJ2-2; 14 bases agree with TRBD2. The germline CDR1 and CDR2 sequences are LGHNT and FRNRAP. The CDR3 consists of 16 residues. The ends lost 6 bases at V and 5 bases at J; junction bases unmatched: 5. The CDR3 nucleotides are TGTGCTAGTGGGACGGGACTAGCGGGAGATACCGGGGAGCTGTTTTTT. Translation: CASGTGLAGDTGELFF. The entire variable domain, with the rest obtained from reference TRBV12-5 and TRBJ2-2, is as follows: DARVTQTPRHKVTEMGQEVTMRCQPILGHNTVFWYRQTMMQGLELLAYFRNRAPLDDSGMPKDRFSAEMPDATLATLKIQPSEPRDSAVYFCASGTGLAGDTGELFFGEGSRLTVL.

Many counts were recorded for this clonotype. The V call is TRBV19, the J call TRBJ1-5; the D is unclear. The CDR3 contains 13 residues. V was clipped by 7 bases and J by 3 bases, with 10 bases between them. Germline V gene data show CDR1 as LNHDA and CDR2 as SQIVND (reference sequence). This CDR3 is CASMGRSNQPQHF. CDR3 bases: TGTGCCAGTATGGGAAGGTCCAATCAGCCCCAGCATTTT. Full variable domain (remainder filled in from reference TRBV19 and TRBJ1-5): DGGITQSPKYLFRKEGQNVTLSCEQNLNHDAMYWYRQDPGQGLRLIYYSQIVNDFQKGDIAEGYSVSREKKESFPLTVTSAQKNPTAFYLCASMGRSNQPQHFGDGTRLSIL.

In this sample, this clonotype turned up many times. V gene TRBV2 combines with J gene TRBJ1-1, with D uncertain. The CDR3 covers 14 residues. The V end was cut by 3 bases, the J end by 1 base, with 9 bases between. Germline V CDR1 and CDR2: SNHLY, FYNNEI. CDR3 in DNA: TGTGCCAGCAGTGAGCCCGGGGAGAACACTGAAGCTTTCTTT. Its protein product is CASSEPGENTEAFF.

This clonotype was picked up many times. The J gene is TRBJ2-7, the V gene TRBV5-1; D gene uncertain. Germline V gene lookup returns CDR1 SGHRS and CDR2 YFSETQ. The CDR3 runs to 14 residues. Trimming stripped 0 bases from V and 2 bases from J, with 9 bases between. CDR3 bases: TGCGCCAGCAGCTTGGTAGGTATCACCTACGAGCAGTACTTC. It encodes CASSLVGITYEQYF.

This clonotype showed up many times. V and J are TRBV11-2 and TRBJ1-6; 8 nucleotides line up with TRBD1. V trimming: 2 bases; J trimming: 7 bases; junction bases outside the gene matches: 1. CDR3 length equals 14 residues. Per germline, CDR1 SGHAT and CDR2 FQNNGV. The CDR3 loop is CASSLTGGNSPLHF. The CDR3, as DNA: TGTGCCAGCAGCTTAACAGGGGGGAATTCACCCCTCCACTTT.

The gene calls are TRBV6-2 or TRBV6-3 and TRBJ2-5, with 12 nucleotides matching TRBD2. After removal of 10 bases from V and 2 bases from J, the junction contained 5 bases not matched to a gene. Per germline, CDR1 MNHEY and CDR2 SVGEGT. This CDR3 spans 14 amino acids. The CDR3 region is CANLAGGKQETQYF. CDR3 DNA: TGTGCCAACCTAGCGGGAGGGAAACAAGAGACCCAGTACTTC.

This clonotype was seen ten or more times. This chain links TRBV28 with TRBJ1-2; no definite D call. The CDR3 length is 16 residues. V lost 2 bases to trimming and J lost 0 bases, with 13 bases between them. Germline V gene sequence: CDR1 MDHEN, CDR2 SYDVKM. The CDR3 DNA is TGTGCCAGCAGTTTAACCCCTAGCTTAGCTAACTATGGCTACACCTTC. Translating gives CASSLTPSLANYGYTF.

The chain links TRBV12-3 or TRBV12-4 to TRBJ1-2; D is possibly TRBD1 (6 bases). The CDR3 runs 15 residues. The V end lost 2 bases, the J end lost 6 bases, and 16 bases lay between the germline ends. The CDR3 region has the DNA TGTGCCAGCAGTTTATCGGCAGGGGCGGGTCATGGCTACACCTTC. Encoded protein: CASSLSAGAGHGYTF.

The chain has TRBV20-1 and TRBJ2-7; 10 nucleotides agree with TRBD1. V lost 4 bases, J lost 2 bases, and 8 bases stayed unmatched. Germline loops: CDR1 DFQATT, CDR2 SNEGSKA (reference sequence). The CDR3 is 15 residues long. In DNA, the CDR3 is TGCAGTGCTAAGTGGCTGGACAGGGGGACCTACGAGCAGTACTTC. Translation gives CSAKWLDRGTYEQYF.

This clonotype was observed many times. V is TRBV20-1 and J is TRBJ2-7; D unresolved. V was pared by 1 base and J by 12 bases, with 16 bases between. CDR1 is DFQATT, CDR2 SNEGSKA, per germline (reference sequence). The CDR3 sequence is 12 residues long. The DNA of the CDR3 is TGCAGTGCTAGAGGCCCGGGCCGAGGACGGTACTTC. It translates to CSARGPGRGRYF.

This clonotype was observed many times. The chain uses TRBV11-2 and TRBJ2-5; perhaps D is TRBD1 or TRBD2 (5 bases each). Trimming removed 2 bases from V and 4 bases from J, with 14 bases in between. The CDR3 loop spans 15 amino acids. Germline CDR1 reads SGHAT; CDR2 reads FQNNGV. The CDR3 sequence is CASSLNLGPAETQYF. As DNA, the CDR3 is TGTGCCAGCAGCTTAAATCTGGGACCGGCAGAGACCCAGTACTTC.

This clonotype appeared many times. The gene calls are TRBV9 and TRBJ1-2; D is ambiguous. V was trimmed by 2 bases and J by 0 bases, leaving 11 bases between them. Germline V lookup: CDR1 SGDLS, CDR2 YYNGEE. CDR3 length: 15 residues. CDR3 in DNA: TGTGCCAGCAGCGTTGGAGAGGCTACTAACTATGGCTACACCTTC. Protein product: CASSVGEATNYGYTF. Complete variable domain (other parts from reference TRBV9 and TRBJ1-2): DSGVTQTPKHLITATGQRVTLRCSPRSGDLSVYWYQQSLDQGLQFLIQYYNGEERAKGNILERFSAQQFPDLHSELNLSSLELGDSALYFCASSVGEATNYGYTFGSGTRLTVV.

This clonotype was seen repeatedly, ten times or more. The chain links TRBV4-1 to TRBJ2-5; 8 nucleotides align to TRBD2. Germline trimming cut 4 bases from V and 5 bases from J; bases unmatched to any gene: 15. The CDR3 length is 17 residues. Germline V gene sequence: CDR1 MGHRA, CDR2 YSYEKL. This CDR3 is CASSLKGSGLARETQYF. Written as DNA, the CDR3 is TGCGCCAGCAGCCTCAAGGGGTCTGGACTAGCTAGGGAGACCCAGTACTTC.

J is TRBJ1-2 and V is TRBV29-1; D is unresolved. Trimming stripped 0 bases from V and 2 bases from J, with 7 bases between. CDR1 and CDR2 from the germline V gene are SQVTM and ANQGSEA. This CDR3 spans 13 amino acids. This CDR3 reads CSVEDTRNYGYTF. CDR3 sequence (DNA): TGCAGCGTTGAAGACACCAGAAACTATGGCTACACCTTC.

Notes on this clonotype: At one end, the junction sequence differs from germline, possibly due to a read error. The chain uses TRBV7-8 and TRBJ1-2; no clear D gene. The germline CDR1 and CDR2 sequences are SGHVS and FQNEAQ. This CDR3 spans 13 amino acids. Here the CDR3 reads CASSLLQNYGYTF. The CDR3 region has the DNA TGTGCCAGCAGCTTACTACAGAACTATGGTTACACCTTC.

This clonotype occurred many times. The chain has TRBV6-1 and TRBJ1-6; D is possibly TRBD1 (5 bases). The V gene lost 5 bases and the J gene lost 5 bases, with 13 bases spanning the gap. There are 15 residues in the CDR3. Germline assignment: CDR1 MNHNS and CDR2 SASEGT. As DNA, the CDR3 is TGTGCCAGCAGTCCCCGGGGCCAGAATAATTCACCCCTCCACTTT. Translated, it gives CASSPRGQNNSPLHF.

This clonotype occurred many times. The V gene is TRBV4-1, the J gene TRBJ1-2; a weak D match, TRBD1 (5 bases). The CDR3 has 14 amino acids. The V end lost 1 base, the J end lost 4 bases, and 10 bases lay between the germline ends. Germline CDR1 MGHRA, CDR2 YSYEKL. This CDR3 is CASSQVDSFYGYTF. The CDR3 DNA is TGCGCCAGCAGCCAAGTCGACAGCTTCTATGGCTACACCTTC.

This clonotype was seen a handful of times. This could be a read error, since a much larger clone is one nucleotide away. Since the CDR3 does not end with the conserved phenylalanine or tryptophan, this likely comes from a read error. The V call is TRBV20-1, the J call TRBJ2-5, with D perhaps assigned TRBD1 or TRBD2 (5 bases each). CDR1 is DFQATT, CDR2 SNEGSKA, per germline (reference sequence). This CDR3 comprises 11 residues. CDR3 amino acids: CRQGEWETQYL. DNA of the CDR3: TGCAGGCAGGGAGAGTGGGAGACCCAGTACCTC.

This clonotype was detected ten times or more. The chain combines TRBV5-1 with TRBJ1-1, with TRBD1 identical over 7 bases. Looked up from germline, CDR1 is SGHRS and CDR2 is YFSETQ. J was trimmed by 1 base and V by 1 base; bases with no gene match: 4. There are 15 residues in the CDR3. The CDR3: CASSLRGTENTEAFF. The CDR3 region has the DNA TGCGCCAGCAGCTTGCGCGGGACAGAGAACACTGAAGCTTTCTTT.

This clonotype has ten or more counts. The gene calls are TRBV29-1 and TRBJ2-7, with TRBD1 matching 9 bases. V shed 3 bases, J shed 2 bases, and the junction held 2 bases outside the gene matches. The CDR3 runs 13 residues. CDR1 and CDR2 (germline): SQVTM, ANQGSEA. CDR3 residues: CSVEGQGAYEQYF. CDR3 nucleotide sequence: TGCAGCGTTGAGGGACAGGGAGCCTACGAGCAGTACTTC.

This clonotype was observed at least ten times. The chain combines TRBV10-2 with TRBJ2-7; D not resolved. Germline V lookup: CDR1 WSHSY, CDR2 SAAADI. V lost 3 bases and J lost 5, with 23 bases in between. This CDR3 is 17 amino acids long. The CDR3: CASSDLTRTSVPHEQYF. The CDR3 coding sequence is TGCGCCAGCAGTGACCTTACGAGAACAAGCGTCCCCCACGAGCAGTACTTC.

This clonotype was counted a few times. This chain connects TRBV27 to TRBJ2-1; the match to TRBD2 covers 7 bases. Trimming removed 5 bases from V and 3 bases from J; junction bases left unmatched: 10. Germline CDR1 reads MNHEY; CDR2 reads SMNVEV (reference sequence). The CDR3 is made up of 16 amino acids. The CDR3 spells CASSATSAIHYNEQFF. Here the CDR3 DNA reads TGTGCCAGCAGTGCCACTAGCGCGATTCACTACAATGAGCAGTTCTTC.

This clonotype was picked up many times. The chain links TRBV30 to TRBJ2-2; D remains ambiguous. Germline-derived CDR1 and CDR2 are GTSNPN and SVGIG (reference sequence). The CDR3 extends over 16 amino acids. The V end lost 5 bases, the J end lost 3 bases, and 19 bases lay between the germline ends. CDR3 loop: CAWDPLYSVDTGELFF. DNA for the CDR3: TGTGCCTGGGACCCGTTGTACTCAGTTGACACCGGGGAGCTGTTTTTT.